The count of the clone carrying this TCR beta chain is one. Its antigen is not identified. PCR primers comprised 60 Vbeta and 13 Jbeta primers. Assay: immunoSEQ multiplex PCR; the TCRdb copy retains only in-frame clones and omits some. The sample consists of approximately 110,000 clones, approximately 70% of them appearing once. These data come from a study of cytomegalovirus exposure and HLA in healthy donors. Study results and limitations: TCR sequences were mostly rare, though some public TCRs occurred in many donors.

The sample taken for sequencing was PBMCs. The receptor's source is a young man in good health and CMV-seropositive.

DNA for the CDR3: TGCGCCAGCAGCCAAGTCGGACTAGCGGTTAGCACAGATACGCAGTATTTT. Amino acids: CASSQVGLAVSTDTQYF. The rearrangement joins TRBV4-1 to TRBJ2-3; 10 nucleotides align to TRBD2. Germline V CDR1 and CDR2: MGHRA, YSYEKL. Trimming removed 1 base from V and 0 bases from J; junction bases left unmatched: 4. CDR3 length: 17 amino acids.